The TCR beta chain described here comes from a study of blood T cell repertoires in COVID-19. Produced via immunoSEQ multiplex PCR; TCRdb's table is partial and in-frame only. The sample shows about 160,000 clones, around 92% of them seen only once. The CDR3 is made up of 15 amino acids. CDR1 SGHVS and CDR2 FNYEAQ come from the germline V gene. Between the trimmed V and J ends, which lost 1 base and 4 bases, there was a span of 13 bases. This TCR was recovered from a man between 25 and 39 years old with COVID-19, enrolled during active disease. The sample taken for sequencing was peripheral blood. The genes are TRBV7-6 and TRBJ1-2; D perhaps matches TRBD1 (6 bases). In nucleotides, the CDR3 is TGTGCCAGCAGCTTAGATGTAGGACAGAGCTATGGCTACACCTTC. Its translation is CASSLDVGQSYGYTF.